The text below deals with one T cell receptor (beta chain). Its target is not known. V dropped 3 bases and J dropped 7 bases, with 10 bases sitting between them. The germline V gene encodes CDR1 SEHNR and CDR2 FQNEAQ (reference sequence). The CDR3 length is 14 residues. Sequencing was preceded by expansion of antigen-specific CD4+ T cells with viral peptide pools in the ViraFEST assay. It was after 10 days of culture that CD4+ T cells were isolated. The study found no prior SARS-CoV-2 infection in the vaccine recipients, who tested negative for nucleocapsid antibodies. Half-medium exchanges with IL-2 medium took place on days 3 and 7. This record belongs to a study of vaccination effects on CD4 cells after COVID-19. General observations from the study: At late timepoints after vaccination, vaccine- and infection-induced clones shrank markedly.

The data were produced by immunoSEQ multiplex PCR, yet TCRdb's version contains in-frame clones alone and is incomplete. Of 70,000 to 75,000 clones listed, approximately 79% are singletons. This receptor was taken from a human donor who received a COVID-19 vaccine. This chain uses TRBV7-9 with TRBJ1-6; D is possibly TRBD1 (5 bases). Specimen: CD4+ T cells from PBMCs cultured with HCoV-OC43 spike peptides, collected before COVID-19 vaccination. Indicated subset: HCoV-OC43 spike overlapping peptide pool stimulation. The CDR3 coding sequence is TGTGCCAGCAGCTTGGAGACAGCAAATTCACCCCTCCACTTT. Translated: CASSLETANSPLHF.